This TCR beta chain was identified in a study of blood T cell repertoires in COVID-19. CDR3 length equals 14 residues. V was pared by 0 bases and J by 3 bases, with 9 bases between. Germline CDR1 is SGHNT and CDR2 is YYREEE (reference sequence). TCRdb's copy holds only in-frame clones and misses some; the assay was immunoSEQ multiplex PCR. This sample has tens of thousands of clones, with about four fifths found just once. Sequencing was done on a sample of peripheral blood. The source is a human donor in a cohort sampled during active COVID-19. The genes are TRBV5-4 and TRBJ2-5; unclear D gene. This CDR3 is CASSLVAAKETQYF. The CDR3 nucleotides read TGTGCCAGCAGCTTGGTGGCTGCCAAAGAGACCCAGTACTTC.